What follows are 4 T cell receptor beta chains derived from one specimen sequenced in a study of cytomegalovirus exposure and HLA in healthy donors. Sequencing used immunoSEQ multiplex PCR; TCRdb keeps in-frame clones, though not all of them. The table lists some 260,000 clones, about 90% of them singletons, with 12% in the top ten. Specimen: PBMCs. The receptors derive from a man aged 18 to 30 in good health and CMV-seropositive.

The J gene is TRBJ2-7, the V gene TRBV7-7; 7 bases match TRBD2. V dropped 3 bases and J dropped 4; count of bases not matched to a gene: 6. Looked up from germline, CDR1 is SSHAT and CDR2 is FNYEAQ (reference sequence). The CDR3 runs 14 residues. CDR3: CASSLDGRTYEQYF. DNA for the CDR3: TGTGCCAGCAGCTTGGACGGGAGGACTTACGAGCAGTACTTC.

This chain links TRBV2 with TRBJ2-5, with 8 bases aligning to TRBD1. CDR1 and CDR2 (germline): SNHLY, FYNNEI. Germline trimming cut 8 bases from V and 1 base from J; bases unmatched to any gene: 6. The CDR3 length is 14 residues. CDR3 amino acids: CASAKQGGQETQYF. The CDR3 DNA reads as TGTGCCAGCGCTAAACAGGGGGGCCAAGAGACCCAGTACTTC.

The chain carries TRBV6-5 and TRBJ2-7, with a weak D call TRBD2 (6 bases). Germline V CDR1 and CDR2: MNHEY, SVGAGI. The CDR3 totals 15 residues. V lost 6 bases and J lost 3, with 18 bases in between. The CDR3 DNA is TGTGCCAGCAGCCGACCCGGGAGAGGGAACTACGAGCAGTACTTC. This codes for CASSRPGRGNYEQYF.

Details on this clone: Other DNA sequences within the sample encode an identical CDR3. This chain links TRBV6-1 with TRBJ2-1; 10 bases are shared with TRBD1. Per the germline V gene, CDR1 is MNHNS and CDR2 is SASEGT. J was trimmed by 1 base and V by 6 bases; bases with no gene match: 3. CDR3 size: 15 residues. CDR3 residues: CASSRDRGSYNEQFF. CDR3 in DNA: TGTGCCAGCAGCCGGGACAGGGGTTCCTACAATGAGCAGTTCTTC.